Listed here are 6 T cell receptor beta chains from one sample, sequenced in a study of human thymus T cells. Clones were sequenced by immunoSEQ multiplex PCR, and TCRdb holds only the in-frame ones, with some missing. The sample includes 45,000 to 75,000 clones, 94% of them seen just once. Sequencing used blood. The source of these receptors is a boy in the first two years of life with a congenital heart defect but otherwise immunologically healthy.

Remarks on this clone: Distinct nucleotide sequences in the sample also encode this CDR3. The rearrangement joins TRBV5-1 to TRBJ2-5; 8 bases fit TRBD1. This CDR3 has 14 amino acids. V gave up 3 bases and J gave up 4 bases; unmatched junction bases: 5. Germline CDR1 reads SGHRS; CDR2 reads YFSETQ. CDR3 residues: CASSSQGAGETQYF. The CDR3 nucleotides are TGCGCCAGCAGCTCTCAGGGGGCAGGAGAGACCCAGTACTTC.

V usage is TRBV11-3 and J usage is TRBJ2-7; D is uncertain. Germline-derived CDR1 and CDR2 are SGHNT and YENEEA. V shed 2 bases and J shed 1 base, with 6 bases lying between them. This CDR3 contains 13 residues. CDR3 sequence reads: CASSLMESYEQYF. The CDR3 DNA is TGTGCCAGCAGCTTAATGGAGTCCTACGAGCAGTACTTC.

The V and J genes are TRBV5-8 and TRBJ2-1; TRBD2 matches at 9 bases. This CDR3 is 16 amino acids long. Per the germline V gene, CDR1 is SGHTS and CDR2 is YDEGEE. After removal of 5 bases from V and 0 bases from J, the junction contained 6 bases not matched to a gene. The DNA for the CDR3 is TGTGCCAGCAGATACTTTAGCGGGAGCTCCTACAATGAGCAGTTCTTC. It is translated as CASRYFSGSSYNEQFF. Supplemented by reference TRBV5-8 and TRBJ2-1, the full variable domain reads EAGVTQSPTHLIKTRGQQATLRCSPISGHTSVYWYQQALGLGLQFLLWYDEGEERNRGNFPPRFSGRQFPNYSSELNVNALELEDSALYLCASRYFSGSSYNEQFFGPGTRLTVL.

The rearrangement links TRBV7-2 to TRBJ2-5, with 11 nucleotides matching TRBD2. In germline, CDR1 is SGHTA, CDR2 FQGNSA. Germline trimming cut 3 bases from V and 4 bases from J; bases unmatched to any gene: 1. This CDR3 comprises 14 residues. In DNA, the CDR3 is TGTGCCAGCAGCTTGGGGACTAGCGGAGAGACCCAGTACTTC. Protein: CASSLGTSGETQYF.

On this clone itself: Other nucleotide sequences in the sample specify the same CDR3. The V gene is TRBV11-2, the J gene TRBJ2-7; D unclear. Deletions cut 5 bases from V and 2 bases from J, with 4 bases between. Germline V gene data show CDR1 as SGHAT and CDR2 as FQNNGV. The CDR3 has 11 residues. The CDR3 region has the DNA TGTGCCAGCAGCCTTACCTACGAGCAGTACTTC. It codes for CASSLTYEQYF.

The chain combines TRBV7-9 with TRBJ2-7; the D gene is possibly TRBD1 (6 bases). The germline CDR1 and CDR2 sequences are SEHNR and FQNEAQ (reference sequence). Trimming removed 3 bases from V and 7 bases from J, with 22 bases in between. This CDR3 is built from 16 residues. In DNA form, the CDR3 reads TGTGCCAGCAGCTTGCGGCAGGGGCGGCCTTCGGAAGAGCAGTACTTC. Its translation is CASSLRQGRPSEEQYF.